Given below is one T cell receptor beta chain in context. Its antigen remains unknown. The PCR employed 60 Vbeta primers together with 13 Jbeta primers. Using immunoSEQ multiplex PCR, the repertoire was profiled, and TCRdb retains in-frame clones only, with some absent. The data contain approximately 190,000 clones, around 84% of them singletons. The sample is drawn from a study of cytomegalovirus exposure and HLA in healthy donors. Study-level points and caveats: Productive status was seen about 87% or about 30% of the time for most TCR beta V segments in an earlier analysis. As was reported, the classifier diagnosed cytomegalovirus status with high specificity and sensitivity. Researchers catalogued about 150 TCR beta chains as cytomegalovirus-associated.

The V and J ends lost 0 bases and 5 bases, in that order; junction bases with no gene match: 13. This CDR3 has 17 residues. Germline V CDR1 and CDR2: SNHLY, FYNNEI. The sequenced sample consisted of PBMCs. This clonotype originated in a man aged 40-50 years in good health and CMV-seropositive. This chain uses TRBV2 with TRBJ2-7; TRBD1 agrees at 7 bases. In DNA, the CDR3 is TGTGCCAGCAGTGAAGCGCTTCTTAGGGGGCCCTCGGACGAGCAGTACTTC. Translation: CASSEALLRGPSDEQYF.